One and the same sample provided the 8 T cell receptor beta chains below, sequenced in a study of cytomegalovirus exposure and HLA in healthy donors. PCR was performed using 60 Vbeta and 13 Jbeta primers. Profiled with immunoSEQ multiplex PCR; TCRdb holds only in-frame clones, not every one. The table has just over 200,000 clones, 75% to 85% seen once. The specimen sequenced was PBMCs. These receptors all come from a woman in her forties in good health and CMV-seronegative.

This sequence joins TRBV27 and TRBJ2-1; TRBD1 matches 8 bases. Unmatched junction bases numbered 5, after V lost 5 bases and J lost 2 bases. Germline V CDR1 and CDR2: MNHEY, SMNVEV (reference sequence). This CDR3 contains 15 residues. The CDR3 loop reads CASSTQTGAYNEQFF. The DNA for the CDR3 is TGTGCCAGCAGTACCCAGACAGGGGCCTACAATGAGCAGTTCTTC.

The J gene is TRBJ1-1, the V gene TRBV6-6, with unresolved D. Germline CDR1 is MNHNY and CDR2 is SVGAGI (reference sequence). The V end was cut by 4 bases, the J end by 6 bases, with 6 bases between. CDR3 length equals 11 residues. The chain's CDR3 is CASSSYPEAFF. The CDR3 DNA reads TGTGCCAGCAGTTCCTACCCTGAAGCTTTCTTT.

The J gene is TRBJ2-1, the V gene TRBV29-1; D gene uncertain. The germline V and J ends were trimmed by 2 bases and 12 bases, with 2 bases remaining between them. The CDR3 extends over 8 amino acids. From germline, CDR1 is SQVTM and CDR2 ANQGSEA. The CDR3 region has the DNA TGCAGCGTTGAACGGCAGTTCTTC. Protein product: CSVERQFF.

The chain couples TRBV6-6 to TRBJ2-4; 7 bases are shared with TRBD1. The CDR3 covers 15 residues. The V gene end was trimmed by 7 bases and the J gene end by 2 bases; junction bases not matched to a gene: 8. CDR1 and CDR2 (germline): MNHNY, SVGAGI (reference sequence). DNA of the CDR3: TGTGCCAGCACCGACTCGACAGGGTCCAAAAACATTCAGTACTTC. Translated, it gives CASTDSTGSKNIQYF.

The CDR3 here is CASRGGAGEKLFF. CDR3 sequence (DNA): TGTGCCAGCAGAGGGGGCGCCGGAGAAAAACTGTTTTTT. The chain has TRBV28 and TRBJ1-4; 7 bases are shared with TRBD1. Germline values: CDR1 MDHEN, CDR2 SYDVKM. The CDR3 has 13 residues. The J segment lost 8 bases and the V segment lost 6 bases, leaving 6 bases of the junction unmatched.

V is TRBV30 and J is TRBJ2-3; D remains ambiguous. Germline assignment: CDR1 GTSNPN and CDR2 SVGIG (reference sequence). This CDR3 region has 11 residues. The V gene lost 0 bases and the J gene lost 15 bases, with 13 bases spanning the gap. CDR3 region: CAWSVMASLYF. The CDR3 nucleotides read TGTGCCTGGAGTGTAATGGCTAGTCTTTATTTT.

The genes are TRBV30 and TRBJ1-5; TRBD1 might be the D (5 bases). CDR3 length: 14 amino acids. Germline V gives CDR1 GTSNPN, CDR2 SVGIG (reference sequence). Trimming removed 2 bases at V and 4 bases at J, with 12 bases between. In DNA form, the CDR3 reads TGTGCCTGGAGTCAGGGCCTAACGAATCAGCCCCAGCATTTT. It yields the protein CAWSQGLTNQPQHF.

The rearrangement joins TRBV11-2 to TRBJ1-5, with D possibly matching TRBD1 (6 bases). The CDR3 runs to 14 residues. V gave up 5 bases and J gave up 2 bases, with 10 bases separating them. From germline, CDR1 is SGHAT and CDR2 FQNNGV. The chain's CDR3 is CASSQQGGNQPQHF. CDR3 DNA sequence: TGTGCCAGCAGCCAACAGGGAGGCAATCAGCCCCAGCATTTT.